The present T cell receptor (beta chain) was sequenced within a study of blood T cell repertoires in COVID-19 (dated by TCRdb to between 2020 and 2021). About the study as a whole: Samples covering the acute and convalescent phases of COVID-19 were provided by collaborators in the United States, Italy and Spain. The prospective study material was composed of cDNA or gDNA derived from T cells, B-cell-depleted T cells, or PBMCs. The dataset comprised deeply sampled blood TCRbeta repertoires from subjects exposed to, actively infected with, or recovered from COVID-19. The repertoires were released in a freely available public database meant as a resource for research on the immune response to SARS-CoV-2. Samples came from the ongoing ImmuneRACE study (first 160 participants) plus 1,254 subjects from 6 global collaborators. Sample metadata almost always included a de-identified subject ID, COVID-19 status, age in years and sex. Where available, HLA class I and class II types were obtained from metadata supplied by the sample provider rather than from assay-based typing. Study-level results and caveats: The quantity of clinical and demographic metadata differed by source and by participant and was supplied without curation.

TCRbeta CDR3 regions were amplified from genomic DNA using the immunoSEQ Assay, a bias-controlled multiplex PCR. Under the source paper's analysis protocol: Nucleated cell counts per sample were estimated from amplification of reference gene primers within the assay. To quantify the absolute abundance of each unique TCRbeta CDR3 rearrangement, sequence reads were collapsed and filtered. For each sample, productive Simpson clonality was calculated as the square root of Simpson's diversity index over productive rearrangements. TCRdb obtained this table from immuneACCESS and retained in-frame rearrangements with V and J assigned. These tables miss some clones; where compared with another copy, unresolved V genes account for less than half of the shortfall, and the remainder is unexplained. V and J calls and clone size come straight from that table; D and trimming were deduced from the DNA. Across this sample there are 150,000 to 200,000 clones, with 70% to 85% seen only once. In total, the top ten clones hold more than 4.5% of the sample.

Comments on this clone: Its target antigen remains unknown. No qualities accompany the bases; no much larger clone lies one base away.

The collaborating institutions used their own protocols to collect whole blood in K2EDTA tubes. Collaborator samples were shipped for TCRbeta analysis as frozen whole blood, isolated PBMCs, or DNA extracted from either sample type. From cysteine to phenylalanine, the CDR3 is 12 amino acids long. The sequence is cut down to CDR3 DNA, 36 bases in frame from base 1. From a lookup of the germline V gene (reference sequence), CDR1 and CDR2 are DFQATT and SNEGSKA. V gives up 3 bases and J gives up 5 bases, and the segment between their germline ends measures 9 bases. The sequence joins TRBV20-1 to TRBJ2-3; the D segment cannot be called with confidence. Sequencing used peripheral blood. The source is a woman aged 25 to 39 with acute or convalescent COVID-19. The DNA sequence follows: TGCAGTGCTAGTCCTAGTTTAGATACGCAGTATTTT. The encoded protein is CSASPSLDTQYF.